Following are 18 T cell receptor beta chains from one sample sequenced in a study of blood T cell repertoires in COVID-19. The repertoire was sequenced with immunoSEQ multiplex PCR; TCRdb's copy has only in-frame clones and lacks some. The sample yields about 130,000 clones, about four fifths seen once. Sequenced material: PBMCs or T cells enriched from blood (not recorded which). The receptors here all came from a middle-aged man who had recovered from COVID-19.

The chain uses TRBV7-9 and TRBJ2-7, with D possibly TRBD1 on 6 matching bases. Trimming cost V 5 bases and J 3 bases, with 14 bases left between them. CDR3 length: 14 residues. Germline V gives CDR1 SEHNR, CDR2 FQNEAQ (reference sequence). Written as DNA, the CDR3 is TGTGCCAGCAGCGCCTTAGAGGGGGTCTACGAGCAGTACTTC. Translated, it gives CASSALEGVYEQYF. Combining the CDR3 with reference TRBV7-9 and TRBJ2-7 gives the whole variable domain DTGVSQNPRHKITKRGQNVTFRCDPISEHNRLYWYRQTLGQGPEFLTYFQNEAQLEKSRLLSDRFSAERPKGSFSTLEIQRTEQGDSAMYLCASSALEGVYEQYFGPGTRLTVT.

The chain joins TRBV27 to TRBJ2-3, with 8 bases aligning to TRBD1. The CDR3 is 15 amino acids. Looked up from germline, CDR1 is MNHEY and CDR2 is SMNVEV (reference sequence). The V and J ends lost 4 bases and 3 bases, in that order; junction bases with no gene match: 6. The CDR3 here is CASSSQGAMTDTQYF. Written as DNA, the CDR3 is TGTGCCAGCAGTTCTCAGGGGGCGATGACAGATACGCAGTATTTT.

J is TRBJ1-2 and V is TRBV6-6, with 11 bases matching TRBD1. The V segment lost 10 bases and the J segment 3 bases; nucleotides outside the gene matches: 4. The CDR3 length is 13 residues. Germline loops: CDR1 MNHNY, CDR2 SVGAGI (reference sequence). The CDR3 sequence: CATRTGGYYGYTF. The CDR3 coding sequence is TGTGCCACCCGGACAGGGGGCTACTATGGCTACACCTTC.

This clone was detected only a few times. The chain uses TRBV16 and TRBJ1-2, with 9 bases identical to TRBD1. The CDR3 length is 15 residues. V was pared by 4 bases and J by 2 bases, with 5 bases of the junction left unmatched. Germline CDR1 KGHSY, CDR2 FQNENV. The CDR3: CASSPGGQGNYGYTF. CDR3 nucleotide sequence: TGTGCCAGCAGCCCAGGGGGACAGGGAAACTATGGCTACACCTTC.

The V and J genes are TRBV4-1 and TRBJ2-1; 10 nucleotides match TRBD2. The CDR3 length is 16 residues. V shed 3 bases and J 2 bases; nucleotides not matched to a gene: 4. Germline V gene lookup returns CDR1 MGHRA and CDR2 YSYEKL. The CDR3 sequence: CASSHASGGAYNEQFF. The DNA for the CDR3 is TGCGCCAGCAGCCATGCCAGCGGGGGGGCCTACAATGAGCAGTTCTTC.

This clone has just a few counts. J is TRBJ2-1 and V is TRBV5-1; D is perhaps TRBD1 (6 bases). V was cut by 1 base and J by 1 base, with 12 bases left in between. The CDR3 is 16 amino acids. Germline assignment: CDR1 SGHRS and CDR2 YFSETQ. This CDR3 reads CASSLTGWGSYNEQFF. CDR3 nucleotides: TGCGCCAGCAGCTTGACAGGGTGGGGGTCCTACAATGAGCAGTTCTTC. The full variable domain, completed using reference TRBV5-1 and TRBJ2-1, is KAGVTQTPRYLIKTRGQQVTLSCSPISGHRSVSWYQQTPGQGLQFLFEYFSETQRNKGNFPGRFSGRQFSNSRSEMNVSTLELGDSALYLCASSLTGWGSYNEQFFGPGTRLTVL.

This clone was detected only a few times. DNA for the CDR3: TGTGCCAGCTCACCGGAGAGGAGTAGCAATCAGCCCCAGCATTTT. Residues: CASSPERSSNQPQHF. The rearrangement joins TRBV18 to TRBJ1-5; D is uncertain. The CDR3 length is 15 residues. The germline V gene encodes CDR1 KGHSH and CDR2 LQKENI. V dropped 3 bases and J dropped 0 bases, with 9 bases sitting between them.

The chain combines TRBV30 with TRBJ2-1; 8 bases fit TRBD1. CDR3 length equals 15 residues. CDR1 is GTSNPN, CDR2 SVGIG, per germline (reference sequence). The ends lost 3 bases at V and 2 bases at J; junction bases unmatched: 6. The CDR3 sequence: CAWSPGGHTYNEQFF. The CDR3 DNA sequence: TGTGCCTGGAGCCCAGGGGGCCACACCTACAATGAGCAGTTCTTC.

The CDR3 region is CATTPQGTGHNQPQHF. In nucleotides, the CDR3 is TGTGCCACCACCCCGCAGGGGACAGGCCATAATCAGCCCCAGCATTTT. The J gene is TRBJ1-5, the V gene TRBV24-1, with 8 positions matching TRBD1. Germline V CDR1 and CDR2: KGHDR, SFDVKD. CDR3 length: 16 residues. V shed 8 bases, J shed 4 bases, and the junction held 12 bases outside the gene matches.

The chain has TRBV4-3 and TRBJ2-5; D remains ambiguous. Trimming left V 0 bases short and J 2 bases short, with 4 bases between. The CDR3 consists of 13 residues. Germline loops: CDR1 LGHNA, CDR2 YSLEER. The DNA of the CDR3 is TGCGCCAGCAGCCAAGATCCACAAGAGACCCAGTACTTC. Translation: CASSQDPQETQYF.

This clone appeared a single time. This chain uses TRBV29-1 with TRBJ2-2, with TRBD1 matching 9 bases. Trimming cost V 5 bases and J 4 bases; bases outside gene matches: 8. CDR3 length equals 15 residues. Germline loops: CDR1 SQVTM, CDR2 ANQGSEA. The CDR3 spells CSVIVAGQGTGELFF. CDR3 DNA: TGCAGCGTTATCGTGGCGGGACAGGGCACCGGGGAGCTGTTTTTT.

The V call is TRBV10-3, the J call TRBJ2-4; 12 nucleotides line up with TRBD2. Germline V lookup: CDR1 ENHRY, CDR2 SYGVKD. CDR3 size: 15 residues. V lost 10 bases, J lost 2 bases, and 6 bases stayed unmatched. CDR3 bases: TGTGCCAACACACTAGCGGGGGGCACCAAAAACATTCAGTACTTC. It codes for CANTLAGGTKNIQYF.

The genes are TRBV18 and TRBJ2-3; 11 bases line up with TRBD2. Per germline, CDR1 KGHSH and CDR2 LQKENI. V gave up 3 bases and J gave up 6 bases; unmatched junction bases: 8. The CDR3 totals 16 residues. The CDR3 DNA reads as TGTGCCAGCTCACCTCCTAGCGGGGGGCCGATTGATACGCAGTATTTT. Translation: CASSPPSGGPIDTQYF.

In regard to this clone: Germline and junction disagree at one end, which may indicate a read error. The CDR3 DNA follows: TGTGCCAGCAGCCTAGACTCTGACAGGGGGCGAATATACGGCACCATATATTTT. It encodes CASSLDSDRGRIYGTIYF. The gene calls are TRBV11-3 and TRBJ1-3; TRBD1 matches at 10 bases. CDR3 size: 18 residues. The germline CDR1 and CDR2 sequences are SGHNT and YENEEA.

The chain couples TRBV19 to TRBJ2-6, with a possible D match to TRBD2 (5 bases). V gave up 3 bases and J gave up 2 bases, with 8 bases separating them. Germline CDR1 reads LNHDA; CDR2 reads SQIVND (reference sequence). CDR3 length: 15 amino acids. CDR3 in DNA: TGTGCCAGTAGTATTGGGGAGACTGGGGCCAACGTCCTGACTTTC. Translated, it gives CASSIGETGANVLTF.

The J gene is TRBJ2-1, the V gene TRBV4-2; TRBD2 matches 15 bases. The V and J ends lost 7 bases and 7 bases, in that order; junction bases with no gene match: 5. The CDR3 totals 15 residues. CDR1 is LGHNA and CDR2 is YNFKEQ in the germline V gene. The CDR3 spells CASNPGLAGGNEQFF. The CDR3 DNA reads as TGTGCCAGCAATCCAGGACTAGCGGGGGGGAATGAGCAGTTCTTC.

This clone was found a few times. The chain links TRBV19 to TRBJ2-4; TRBD2 agrees at 12 bases. The V gene's germline CDR1 is LNHDA and CDR2 SQIVND (reference sequence). J lost 5 bases, V lost 5 bases, and 10 bases had no gene match. The CDR3 runs to 17 residues. The CDR3: CASSRALAGGVQNIQYF. In DNA form, the CDR3 reads TGTGCCAGTAGTCGGGCGCTAGCGGGGGGGGTCCAAAACATTCAGTACTTC.

This chain uses TRBV3-1 (or the pseudogene TRBV3-2) with TRBJ2-2, with TRBD1 matching 7 bases. The length of the CDR3 is 16 residues. Germline CDR1 reads LGHDT; CDR2 reads YNNKEL (reference sequence). Trimming took 1 base from V and 1 from J; bases not matched to a gene: 3. CDR3 sequence: CASSQGQGRNTGELFF. In DNA, the CDR3 is TGTGCCAGCAGCCAAGGACAGGGCCGGAACACCGGGGAGCTGTTTTTT.